The clone carrying this T cell receptor (beta chain) was observed a handful of times. Its specificity is not known. These data belong to a study of response to subunit inactivated influenza vaccine. Each CDR3 protein is one row after TCRdb ran MiXCR on the RT-PCR reads. Of about 160,000 distinct CDR3 sequences listed, about a tenth are singletons. Study-wide results and limits: Seasonal influenza vaccination, on each occasion, was suggested by the authors to recruit few new T cells.

The CDR3 covers 16 residues. The V end lost 2 bases, the J end lost 5 bases, and 18 bases lay between the germline ends. Germline loops: CDR1 SGHTA, CDR2 FQGNSA. The clonotype originates from a man in his fifties who received an inactivated influenza vaccine. Sequenced here: non-naive T cells sorted from PBMCs, sampled roughly 46 days after vaccination. The chain uses TRBV7-2 and TRBJ1-2, with D possibly matching TRBD1 (5 bases). Written as DNA, the CDR3 is TGTGCCAGCAGCTTATTGGCCGGCGGGCAGGGATATGGCTACACCTTC. This sequence encodes CASSLLAGGQGYGYTF.